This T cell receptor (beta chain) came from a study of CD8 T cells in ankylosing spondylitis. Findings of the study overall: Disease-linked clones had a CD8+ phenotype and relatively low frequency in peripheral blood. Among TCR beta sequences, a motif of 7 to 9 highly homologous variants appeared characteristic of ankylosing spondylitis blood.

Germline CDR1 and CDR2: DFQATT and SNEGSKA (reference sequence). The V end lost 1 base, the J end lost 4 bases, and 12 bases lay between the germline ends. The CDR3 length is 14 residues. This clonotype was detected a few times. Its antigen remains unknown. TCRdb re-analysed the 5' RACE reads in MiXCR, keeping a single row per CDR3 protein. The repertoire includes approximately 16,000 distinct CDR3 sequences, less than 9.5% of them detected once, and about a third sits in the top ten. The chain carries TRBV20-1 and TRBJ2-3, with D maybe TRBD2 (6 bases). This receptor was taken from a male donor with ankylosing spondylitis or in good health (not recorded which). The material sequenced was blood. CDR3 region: CSARVAGRPDTQYF. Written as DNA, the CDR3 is TGCAGTGCTAGAGTTGCGGGAAGGCCAGATACGCAGTATTTT.